A selection of T cell receptor beta chains follows, all from one sample in a study of cytomegalovirus exposure and HLA in healthy donors. Sequencing was performed with immunoSEQ multiplex PCR; in TCRdb, only in-frame clones are kept and a portion is missing. This sample has 150,000 to 200,000 clones, with roughly 80% found just once. Material: PBMCs. The receptor source for this set is a man aged 30-40 years in good health and CMV-seropositive. The CDR3 runs from the conserved cysteine through the conserved F or W. A D gene is named only where the DNA matches it firmly. Clone size appears in some rows only: once, few, many, or a class for an expanded clone.

cdr3_length: 18
j_call: TRBJ2-2
d_call: TRBD2
clone_size: NA
v_call: TRBV4-2
cdr3_nt: TGTGCCAGCAGCCAAGGCCCCCAGCGGGAGGGGTCCACCGGGGAGCTGTTTTTT
cdr3_aa: CASSQGPQREGSTGELFF

cdr3_length: 15
j_call: TRBJ1-1
d_call: NA
clone_size: once
v_call: TRBV4-3
cdr3_nt: TGCGCCAGCAGCCCGAACGGACAGTTTGGCACTGAAGCTTTCTTT
cdr3_aa: CASSPNGQFGTEAFF

cdr3_length: 15
j_call: TRBJ2-2
d_call: NA
clone_size: NA
v_call: TRBV9
cdr3_nt: TGTGCCAGCAGCGCCGGACAGCTATCCGCCGGGGAGCTGTTTTTT
cdr3_aa: CASSAGQLSAGELFF

cdr3_length: 14
j_call: TRBJ2-2
d_call: NA
clone_size: few
v_call: TRBV6-5
cdr3_nt: TGTGCCAGCAGTTTCAGGAGGCGAACCGGGGAGCTGTTTTTT
cdr3_aa: CASSFRRRTGELFF

cdr3_length: 15
j_call: TRBJ2-2
d_call: NA
clone_size: NA
v_call: TRBV19
cdr3_nt: TGTGCCAGTAGTATAGATAGTCACTACACCGGGGAGCTGTTTTTT
cdr3_aa: CASSIDSHYTGELFF

cdr3_length: 16
j_call: TRBJ2-1
d_call: NA
clone_size: few
v_call: TRBV12-1
cdr3_nt: TGTGCCAGCAGCTTCTCCCCGGGACAGGGATACAATGAGCAGTTCTTC
cdr3_aa: CASSFSPGQGYNEQFF

cdr3_length: 14
j_call: TRBJ2-3
d_call: TRBD1
clone_size: NA
v_call: TRBV6-5
cdr3_nt: TGTGCCAGCAGTAGGGACAGCCCCACAGATACGCAGTATTTT
cdr3_aa: CASSRDSPTDTQYF

cdr3_length: 16
j_call: TRBJ2-7
d_call: TRBD1
clone_size: NA
v_call: TRBV5-5
cdr3_nt: TGTGCCAGCAGCTTGGGGGTCCGGGACAGCAGTTACGAGCAGTACTTC
cdr3_aa: CASSLGVRDSSYEQYF

cdr3_length: 15
j_call: TRBJ2-5
d_call: TRBD2
clone_size: NA
v_call: TRBV7-2
cdr3_nt: TGTGCCAGCAGCGTCTCCGGGACTAGCGGTCCGACCCAGTACTTC
cdr3_aa: CASSVSGTSGPTQYF

cdr3_length: 16
j_call: TRBJ2-1
d_call: TRBD2
clone_size: NA
v_call: TRBV7-8
cdr3_nt: TGTGCCAGCAGCCCCCAAACTAGCGGATCCTACAATGAGCAGTTCTTC
cdr3_aa: CASSPQTSGSYNEQFF

cdr3_length: 14
j_call: TRBJ2-7
d_call: TRBD1
clone_size: once
v_call: TRBV15
cdr3_nt: TGTGCCACCAGCACTCGGACAGGGAGCGACGAGCAGTACTTC
cdr3_aa: CATSTRTGSDEQYF

cdr3_length: 14
j_call: TRBJ2-1
d_call: NA
clone_size: once
v_call: TRBV15
cdr3_nt: TGTGCCACCAGCGAAACGGGGGCCTACAATGAGCAGTTCTTC
cdr3_aa: CATSETGAYNEQFF

cdr3_length: 15
j_call: TRBJ2-1
d_call: TRBD2
clone_size: NA
v_call: TRBV12-5
cdr3_nt: TGTGCTAGTGGTGCATTACTAGCGGGGCGGGATGAGCAGTTCTTC
cdr3_aa: CASGALLAGRDEQFF

cdr3_length: 11
j_call: TRBJ2-5
d_call: NA
clone_size: NA
v_call: TRBV11-2
cdr3_nt: TGTGCCAGCAGCTCTAGAGAGACCCAGTACTTC
cdr3_aa: CASSSRETQYF

cdr3_length: 15
j_call: TRBJ2-3
d_call: TRBD2
clone_size: NA
v_call: TRBV7-2
cdr3_nt: TGTGCCAGCAGCCCCGCTAGCGGGAGGACAGATACGCAGTATTTT
cdr3_aa: CASSPASGRTDTQYF

cdr3_length: 16
j_call: TRBJ2-2
d_call: TRBD2
clone_size: NA
v_call: TRBV4-3
cdr3_nt: TGCGCCAGCAGCCACGCTAGCGGGGGGAACACCGGGGAGCTGTTTTTT
cdr3_aa: CASSHASGGNTGELFF

cdr3_length: 15
j_call: TRBJ1-1
d_call: NA
clone_size: NA
v_call: TRBV10-3
cdr3_nt: TGTGCCACAGCGCGCCGGCAGGGCCGCGACACTGAAGCTTTCTTT
cdr3_aa: CATARRQGRDTEAFF

cdr3_length: 13
j_call: TRBJ2-1
d_call: TRBD2
clone_size: NA
v_call: TRBV6-1
cdr3_nt: TGTGCCACCAGACTAGCGGGGCATCATGAGCAGTTCTTC
cdr3_aa: CATRLAGHHEQFF

cdr3_length: 17
j_call: TRBJ1-6
d_call: TRBD1
clone_size: NA
v_call: TRBV7-2
cdr3_nt: TGTGCCAGCAGCTTTTCTGCAGGGGGCTCCTATAATTCACCCCTCCACTTT
cdr3_aa: CASSFSAGGSYNSPLHF

cdr3_length: 13
j_call: TRBJ2-1
d_call: TRBD2
clone_size: NA
v_call: TRBV5-1
cdr3_nt: TGCGCCAGCAGACTAGCGGGGGGGAATGAGCAGTTCTTC
cdr3_aa: CASRLAGGNEQFF

cdr3_length: 13
j_call: TRBJ1-6
d_call: TRBD1
clone_size: NA
v_call: TRBV6-5
cdr3_nt: TGTGCCAGCAGGGGACAGGGGCATTCACCCCTCCACTTT
cdr3_aa: CASRGQGHSPLHF

cdr3_length: 17
j_call: TRBJ1-3
d_call: NA
clone_size: NA
v_call: TRBV2
cdr3_nt: TGTGCCAGCAGTCCCCGGGGCCCAGGGGCGTTGGGAAACACCATATATTTT
cdr3_aa: CASSPRGPGALGNTIYF

cdr3_length: 16
j_call: TRBJ2-5
d_call: NA
clone_size: once
v_call: TRBV6-6
cdr3_nt: TGTGCCAGCAGTTACCCATCGGGAGAAAGGAGAGAGACCCAGTACTTC
cdr3_aa: CASSYPSGERRETQYF

cdr3_length: 17
j_call: TRBJ2-1
d_call: TRBD2
clone_size: NA
v_call: TRBV7-9
cdr3_nt: TGTGCCAGCAGCTTAGGTGAGGCAGCGGGATATGACAATGAGCAGTTCTTC
cdr3_aa: CASSLGEAAGYDNEQFF

cdr3_length: 15
j_call: TRBJ1-5
d_call: NA
clone_size: NA
v_call: TRBV9
cdr3_nt: TGTGCCAGCAGCGTAGGCCCCGACAGAAATCAGCCCCAGCATTTT
cdr3_aa: CASSVGPDRNQPQHF

cdr3_length: 15
j_call: TRBJ1-1
d_call: NA
clone_size: few
v_call: TRBV6-5
cdr3_nt: TGTGCCAGCAGTTACGAAGCCGCTTCGGACACTGAAGCTTTCTTT
cdr3_aa: CASSYEAASDTEAFF